The 14 T cell receptor beta chains below all came from one sample that was sequenced in a study of cytomegalovirus exposure and HLA in healthy donors. Repertoires were generated with immunoSEQ multiplex PCR, while TCRdb's copy carries only in-frame clones and drops some. The sample includes approximately 100,000 clones, about 90% of them seen just once. Specimen: PBMCs. The receptors come from a man aged 18 to 29 in good health and CMV-seropositive.

Details on this clone: Other DNA variants within this sample encode the same CDR3. The V gene is TRBV18, the J gene TRBJ2-5, with TRBD1 matching 8 bases. Germline V gene sequence: CDR1 KGHSH, CDR2 LQKENI. Unmatched junction bases numbered 6, after V lost 3 bases and J lost 3 bases. This CDR3 is 15 amino acids long. The DNA of the CDR3 is TGTGCCAGCTCACCCCGGTCAGGGGGCGAAGAGACCCAGTACTTC. This translates into CASSPRSGGEETQYF.

The chain carries TRBV9 and TRBJ2-3, with TRBD2 identical over 8 bases. Trimming took 4 bases from V and 2 from J; bases not matched to a gene: 9. CDR3 size: 16 residues. Germline V CDR1 and CDR2: SGDLS, YYNGEE. The CDR3 loop reads CASSSPLGGATDTQYF. The CDR3 DNA reads as TGTGCCAGCAGCTCCCCCCTCGGGGGGGCCACAGATACGCAGTATTTT.

The V call is TRBV7-2, the J call TRBJ2-1; 7 bases fit TRBD2. Germline V CDR1 and CDR2: SGHTA, FQGNSA. J lost 4 bases, V lost 3 bases, and 6 bases had no gene match. The CDR3 runs 15 residues. Written as DNA, the CDR3 is TGTGCCAGCAGCTTTGGCCTAGCGGATTACAATGAGCAGTTCTTC. Its translation: CASSFGLADYNEQFF.

Worth noting for this clone: The same CDR3 is also encoded by other DNA sequences in this sample. The chain combines TRBV19 with TRBJ1-5; D possibly corresponds to TRBD1 (6 bases). Germline V gene data show CDR1 as LNHDA and CDR2 as SQIVND (reference sequence). This CDR3 is 15 amino acids long. V was cut by 3 bases and J by 1 base, with 10 bases left in between. The CDR3, as DNA: TGTGCCAGTAGTATTTCAGGGGTGAGCAATCAGCCCCAGCATTTT. Protein sequence: CASSISGVSNQPQHF.

Concerning this clone itself: The junction does not match germline at one end; this may be a read error. The chain joins TRBV5-1 to TRBJ2-3; a possible D gene is TRBD2 (5 bases). The CDR3 is 14 amino acids. CDR1 is SGHRS, CDR2 YFSETQ, per germline. Written as DNA, the CDR3 is TGCGCCACCAGCTCGAGAGGGAATATAGATACGCAGTATTTT. Protein: CATSSRGNIDTQYF.

The rearrangement joins TRBV2 to TRBJ2-2, with D perhaps TRBD1 (5 bases). Germline CDR1 SNHLY, CDR2 FYNNEI. V shed 4 bases and J shed 0 bases, with 12 bases lying between them. CDR3 length: 16 residues. The CDR3 DNA reads as TGTGCCAGCAGTGTGACAGATCCCCCGAACACCGGGGAGCTGTTTTTT. Amino acid sequence: CASSVTDPPNTGELFF.

The V gene is TRBV14, the J gene TRBJ1-2, with TRBD1 identical over 8 bases. The V and J ends lost 0 bases and 6 bases, in that order; junction bases with no gene match: 3. Germline CDR1 and CDR2: SGHDN and FVKESK. This CDR3 has 14 residues. The CDR3 sequence: CASSQEDRAHGYTF. The CDR3 DNA follows: TGTGCCAGCAGCCAAGAGGACAGGGCGCATGGCTACACCTTC. Supplemented by reference TRBV14 and TRBJ1-2, the full variable domain reads EAGVTQFPSHSVIEKGQTVTLRCDPISGHDNLYWYRRVMGKEIKFLLHFVKESKQDESGMPNNRFLAERTGGTYSTLKVQPAELEDSGVYFCASSQEDRAHGYTFGSGTRLTVV.

This clone has only one observation. V usage is TRBV23-1 and J usage is TRBJ2-6, with 8 bases lining up with TRBD1. TRBV23-1 carries the ORF label, with uncertain function. The V gene end was trimmed by 4 bases and the J gene end by 2 bases; junction bases not matched to a gene: 10. CDR3 length: 18 amino acids. The CDR3 here is CASSPRDRSFTGANVLTF. The CDR3 coding sequence is TGCGCCAGCAGTCCCCGGGACAGGTCTTTTACTGGGGCCAACGTCCTGACTTTC.

This sequence joins TRBV29-1 and TRBJ1-2, with D hard to call. CDR3 length: 14 residues. Germline CDR1 and CDR2: SQVTM and ANQGSEA. V lost 7 bases, J lost 6 bases, and 21 bases lay in between. The CDR3 spells CSAPEGSVGHGYTF. In DNA, the CDR3 is TGCAGCGCTCCTGAAGGTAGCGTCGGACATGGCTACACCTTC.

This chain connects TRBV28 to TRBJ2-7, with unresolved D. V was shortened by 6 bases and J by 7 bases, with 16 bases between the two germline ends. In germline, CDR1 is MDHEN, CDR2 SYDVKM. The CDR3 runs 13 residues. The CDR3 spells CASSLPSLREQYF. Here the CDR3 DNA reads TGTGCCAGCAGCCTCCCCAGCCTGAGGGAGCAGTACTTC.

This rearrangement joins TRBV19 to TRBJ1-1; 8 bases line up with TRBD1. From germline, CDR1 is LNHDA and CDR2 SQIVND (reference sequence). J was trimmed by 1 base and V by 4 bases; bases with no gene match: 5. The CDR3 is 15 residues long. CDR3 DNA sequence: TGTGCCAGTAGTAATTGGACAGGGAAGAACACTGAAGCTTTCTTT. This gives the protein CASSNWTGKNTEAFF.

V and J are TRBV6-5 and TRBJ2-7, with D maybe TRBD2 (7 bases). Trimming removed 8 bases at V and 12 bases at J, with 23 bases between. The CDR3 is made up of 13 amino acids. Per the germline V gene, CDR1 is MNHEY and CDR2 is SVGAGI. The CDR3 reads CASFDVIGGGRYF. The CDR3 region has the DNA TGTGCCAGCTTTGACGTTATTGGGGGGGGCCGGTACTTC.

The rearrangement uses TRBV29-1 and TRBJ2-1; 9 bases map to TRBD1. The CDR3 spans 15 residues. Trimming at V came to 7 bases and at J to 4 bases, leaving 11 bases not matched to a gene. Germline CDR1 is SQVTM and CDR2 is ANQGSEA. CDR3 in DNA: TGCAGCGCAGCAGACCGGGACAGGGTATACAATGAGCAGTTCTTC. The encoded protein is CSAADRDRVYNEQFF.

The J gene is TRBJ1-1, the V gene TRBV5-1; D call uncertain. The germline V gene encodes CDR1 SGHRS and CDR2 YFSETQ. Trimming stripped 0 bases from V and 5 bases from J, with 11 bases between. This CDR3 has 14 amino acids. In DNA, the CDR3 is TGCGCCAGCAGCTTGGGCCAGAGCGGGACTGAAGCTTTCTTT. Its protein is CASSLGQSGTEAFF.